These 20 T cell receptor beta chains came from one sample sequenced in a study of blood T cell repertoires in COVID-19. Produced via immunoSEQ multiplex PCR; TCRdb's table is partial and in-frame only. The sample includes approximately 440,000 clones, 90% of them seen just once. The specimen sequenced was PBMCs or T cells enriched from blood (not recorded which). The receptors stem from a man aged 18 to 35 who had recovered from COVID-19.

V gene TRBV2 combines with J gene TRBJ1-5; weak D call: TRBD1 (5 bases). The V and J ends lost 7 bases and 4 bases respectively, with 17 bases between them. The CDR3 is 15 residues long. CDR1 SNHLY and CDR2 FYNNEI come from the germline V gene. The CDR3: CASTLTGGYNQPQHF. CDR3 sequence (DNA): TGTGCCAGCACCCTGACGGGGGGATATAATCAGCCCCAGCATTTT.

The V gene is TRBV18, the J gene TRBJ1-1; 9 nucleotides line up with TRBD1. The CDR3 loop spans 15 amino acids. CDR1 is KGHSH and CDR2 is LQKENI in the germline V gene. J was trimmed by 5 bases and V by 3 bases; bases with no gene match: 7. DNA of the CDR3: TGTGCCAGCTCACCGGGACAGGGTACTTGGACTGAAGCTTTCTTT. Amino acids: CASSPGQGTWTEAFF.

The rearrangement joins TRBV2 to TRBJ1-6, with 7 bases that match TRBD1. With V trimmed by 9 bases and J by 7 bases, 6 bases remained unmatched. The germline V gene has CDR1 SNHLY and CDR2 FYNNEI. The CDR3 runs to 13 residues. The CDR3: CARADRRNSPLHF. The CDR3 DNA reads TGTGCCAGGGCGGACAGGAGGAATTCACCCCTCCACTTT.

The chain has TRBV28 and TRBJ2-5, with TRBD2 identical over 9 bases. Germline V gives CDR1 MDHEN, CDR2 SYDVKM. There are 16 residues in the CDR3. V lost 11 bases to trimming and J lost 4 bases; unmatched junction nucleotides: 17. Here the CDR3 DNA reads TGTGCCTCTGATAGCGGGGGCGCATTGGGGGGAGAGACCCAGTACTTC. Protein product: CASDSGGALGGETQYF.

The J gene is TRBJ1-6, the V gene TRBV5-4, with 10 nucleotides matching TRBD1. CDR1 SGHNT and CDR2 YYREEE come from the germline V gene (reference sequence). This CDR3 spans 17 amino acids. V was clipped by 0 bases and J by 10 bases; unmatched bases: 10. CDR3 protein: CASSLAYGTGAKSPLHF. In DNA, the CDR3 is TGTGCCAGCAGCTTGGCGTATGGGACAGGGGCCAAATCACCCCTCCACTTT.

This chain joins TRBV29-1 and TRBJ1-1; the match to TRBD1 covers 8 bases. This CDR3 is 14 amino acids long. CDR1 and CDR2 (germline): SQVTM, ANQGSEA. J was trimmed by 5 bases and V by 2 bases; bases with no gene match: 7. The CDR3 DNA follows: TGCAGCGTTGAAAACAGGGGGTTTGATACTGAAGCTTTCTTT. This translates into CSVENRGFDTEAFF.

The CDR3 DNA reads as TGTGCCAGTAGTCAAAGCCAGGGAGGGGATGGCTACACCTTC. It codes for CASSQSQGGDGYTF. This chain links TRBV19 with TRBJ1-2; D is possibly TRBD1 (5 bases). The CDR3 has 14 residues. V dropped 5 bases and J dropped 6 bases, with 16 bases sitting between them. CDR1 is LNHDA, CDR2 SQIVND, per germline (reference sequence).

V usage is TRBV5-6 and J usage is TRBJ1-2, with D possibly being TRBD1 (5 bases). The germline V gene encodes CDR1 SGHDT and CDR2 YYEEEE. The CDR3 length is 14 residues. V was pared by 4 bases and J by 3 bases, with 13 bases between. CDR3 DNA sequence: TGTGCCAGCAGCATGAGGTCCAGGGACTATGGCTACACCTTC. This sequence encodes CASSMRSRDYGYTF.

Written as DNA, the CDR3 is TGTGCCAGCACCAGCATATCTAGCGGGTCCTACAATGAGCAGTTCTTC. This codes for CASTSISSGSYNEQFF. The J gene is TRBJ2-1, the V gene TRBV5-8; TRBD2 agrees at 8 bases. The V gene's germline CDR1 is SGHTS and CDR2 YDEGEE. The J segment lost 1 base and the V segment lost 6 bases, leaving 9 bases of the junction unmatched. The CDR3 is made up of 16 amino acids. The full variable domain, its missing parts supplied by reference TRBV5-8 and TRBJ2-1, is EAGVTQSPTHLIKTRGQQATLRCSPISGHTSVYWYQQALGLGLQFLLWYDEGEERNRGNFPPRFSGRQFPNYSSELNVNALELEDSALYLCASTSISSGSYNEQFFGPGTRLTVL.

This chain links TRBV10-2 with TRBJ1-6; tentative D call: TRBD1 (5 bases). With 5 bases removed from V and 9 bases from J, the gap between germline ends came to 17 bases. The CDR3 is 15 residues long. CDR1 is WSHSY, CDR2 SAAADI, per germline. DNA of the CDR3: TGCGCCAGCAGTTCGGGGGTCCTACAATTTTCACCCCTCCACTTT. This encodes CASSSGVLQFSPLHF.

This sequence joins TRBV6-5 and TRBJ2-2, with no clear D. The V gene lost 6 bases and the J gene lost 3 bases, with 11 bases spanning the gap. CDR3 size: 14 residues. The germline gives CDR1 MNHEY, CDR2 SVGAGI. DNA for the CDR3: TGTGCCAGCAGAGCGTTCCCCGACACCGGGGAGCTGTTTTTT. This translates into CASRAFPDTGELFF.

The J gene is TRBJ1-1, the V gene TRBV5-4; D remains unclear. Germline-derived CDR1 and CDR2 are SGHNT and YYREEE (reference sequence). V lost 0 bases, J lost 4 bases, and 10 bases lay in between. The CDR3 runs to 14 residues. CDR3 loop: CASSLAQVGTEAFF. The CDR3 nucleotides are TGTGCCAGCAGCTTGGCTCAGGTGGGCACTGAAGCTTTCTTT.

In DNA form, the CDR3 reads TGTGCCAGTAGTCCCCGGAGTGCACCCCAGCATTTT. The encoded protein is CASSPRSAPQHF. The chain carries TRBV19 and TRBJ1-5; unclear D gene. This CDR3 has 12 amino acids. Trimming removed 5 bases at V and 10 bases at J, with 12 bases between. The germline CDR1 and CDR2 sequences are LNHDA and SQIVND (reference sequence).

The J gene is TRBJ2-1, the V gene TRBV29-1; 7 bases match TRBD2. Germline V CDR1 and CDR2: SQVTM, ANQGSEA. V was pared by 3 bases and J by 5 bases, with 7 bases of the junction left unmatched. The CDR3 sequence is 14 residues long. CDR3 loop: CSVEGLAAHNEQFF. The CDR3 DNA follows: TGCAGCGTTGAGGGCCTAGCGGCGCACAATGAGCAGTTCTTC.

On this clone itself: Within the sample, other DNA sequences also encode this same CDR3. This CDR3 reads CASSLRTGDQPQHF. DNA for the CDR3: TGCGCCAGCAGCTTGCGCACAGGGGATCAGCCCCAGCATTTT. J is TRBJ1-5 and V is TRBV5-1; the match to TRBD1 covers 7 bases. V shed 1 base, J shed 5 bases, and the junction held 3 bases outside the gene matches. This CDR3 has 14 amino acids. The germline gives CDR1 SGHRS, CDR2 YFSETQ. Combining the CDR3 with reference TRBV5-1 and TRBJ1-5 gives the whole variable domain KAGVTQTPRYLIKTRGQQVTLSCSPISGHRSVSWYQQTPGQGLQFLFEYFSETQRNKGNFPGRFSGRQFSNSRSEMNVSTLELGDSALYLCASSLRTGDQPQHFGDGTRLSIL.

Details on this clone: This same CDR3 is encoded by further DNA sequences in the sample. V gene TRBV19 combines with J gene TRBJ1-2; no clear D gene. V gave up 3 bases and J gave up 8 bases, with 7 bases separating them. CDR1 is LNHDA and CDR2 is SQIVND in the germline V gene (reference sequence). The CDR3 spans 11 residues. The CDR3 DNA reads as TGTGCCAGTAGTATCGGAGAGGGCTACACCTTC. Amino acids: CASSIGEGYTF.

CDR3 sequence: CASGQGVANEKLFF. The CDR3, as DNA: TGTGCCAGCGGGCAGGGGGTGGCTAATGAAAAACTGTTTTTT. The chain uses TRBV6-5 and TRBJ1-4; 7 bases are shared with TRBD1. Germline assignment: CDR1 MNHEY and CDR2 SVGAGI. With V trimmed by 8 bases and J by 3 bases, 6 bases remained unmatched. The CDR3 loop spans 14 amino acids.

The chain uses TRBV5-6 and TRBJ1-2, with D perhaps TRBD1 (6 bases). Germline V gene data show CDR1 as SGHDT and CDR2 as YYEEEE. Trimming left V 5 bases short and J 7 bases short, with 12 bases between. CDR3 length equals 12 residues. The chain's CDR3 is CASRQTGSGYTF. The CDR3 region has the DNA TGTGCCAGCAGACAGACAGGCTCTGGCTACACCTTC.

V gene TRBV2 combines with J gene TRBJ1-6; D perhaps matches TRBD1 (6 bases). CDR1 is SNHLY, CDR2 FYNNEI, per germline. This CDR3 region has 14 residues. V gave up 5 bases and J gave up 7 bases, with 12 bases separating them. This CDR3 reads CASSSQGTNSPLHF. The CDR3 nucleotides read TGTGCCAGCAGTTCACAGGGAACCAATTCACCCCTCCACTTT. Based on the CDR3 plus reference TRBV2 and TRBJ1-6, the full variable domain is EPEVTQTPSHQVTQMGQEVILRCVPISNHLYFYWYRQILGQKVEFLVSFYNNEISEKSEIFDDQFSVERPDGSNFTLKIRSTKLEDSAMYFCASSSQGTNSPLHFGNGTRLTVT.

This clone was observed a single time. The chain combines TRBV7-2 with TRBJ1-4, with 9 bases matching TRBD1. The V gene end was trimmed by 5 bases and the J gene end by 6 bases; junction bases not matched to a gene: 7. Germline V lookup: CDR1 SGHTA, CDR2 FQGNSA. CDR3 length equals 15 residues. In nucleotides, the CDR3 is TGTGCCAGCAGCAACCGACAGGGGGGGCATGAAAAACTGTTTTTT. Its translation is CASSNRQGGHEKLFF. The complete variable domain, with remaining parts taken from reference TRBV7-2 and TRBJ1-4, reads GAGVSQSPSNKVTEKGKDVELRCDPISGHTALYWYRQSLGQGLEFLIYFQGNSAPDKSGLPSDRFSAERTGGSVSTLTIQRTQQEDSAVYLCASSNRQGGHEKLFFGSGTQLSVL.